The 27 T cell receptor beta chains presented below share a single source sample, sequenced in a study of cytomegalovirus exposure and HLA in healthy donors. This PCR relied on a set of 60 Vbeta primers and 13 Jbeta primers. Here immunoSEQ multiplex PCR was the method, and the copy in TCRdb shows in-frame clones only, minus some. Of about 150,000 clones listed, approximately 80% were seen once; the top ten hold under 8%. Sequenced: PBMCs. The receptor source for this set is a woman between 50 and 59 years old in good health and CMV-seropositive.

The V gene is TRBV10-1, the J gene TRBJ2-3; 9 bases align to TRBD2. The germline gives CDR1 WNHNN, CDR2 SYGVQD (reference sequence). The CDR3 contains 19 residues. J was trimmed by 4 bases and V by 2 bases; bases with no gene match: 16. CDR3 sequence reads: CASSEERGGRGGLADTQYF. CDR3 coding DNA: TGCGCCAGCAGTGAGGAAAGGGGAGGGCGGGGGGGCCTGGCAGATACGCAGTATTTT.

This clone showed up just once. The gene calls are TRBV19 and TRBJ2-6; the D is unclear. The ends were cut back, 1 base at V and 0 bases at J, with 7 bases in the middle. Per the germline V gene, CDR1 is LNHDA and CDR2 is SQIVND (reference sequence). CDR3 size: 16 residues. DNA for the CDR3: TGTGCCAGTAGTATAGGAAGCCTCTCTGGGGCCAACGTCCTGACTTTC. Amino acids: CASSIGSLSGANVLTF. Combining the CDR3 with reference TRBV19 and TRBJ2-6 gives the whole variable domain DGGITQSPKYLFRKEGQNVTLSCEQNLNHDAMYWYRQDPGQGLRLIYYSQIVNDFQKGDIAEGYSVSREKKESFPLTVTSAQKNPTAFYLCASSIGSLSGANVLTFGAGSRLTVL.

The V call is TRBV7-8, the J call TRBJ2-2; tentative D call: TRBD2 (6 bases). Germline CDR1 is SGHVS and CDR2 is FQNEAQ. The CDR3 totals 15 residues. V lost 6 bases, J lost 1 base, and 12 bases lay in between. The CDR3 nucleotides are TGTGCCAGCAGACCGATCGGGGGGAACACCGGGGAGCTGTTTTTT. It is translated as CASRPIGGNTGELFF. The variable domain in full, with the rest retrieved from reference TRBV7-8 and TRBJ2-2, is GAGVSQSPRYKVAKRGQDVALRCDPISGHVSLFWYQQALGQGPEFLTYFQNEAQLDKSGLPSDRFFAERPEGSVSTLKIQRTQQEDSAVYLCASRPIGGNTGELFFGEGSRLTVL.

CDR3 region: CASSLVQSSYNEQFF. CDR3 bases: TGTGCCAGCAGCTTGGTACAGAGCTCCTACAATGAGCAGTTCTTC. The chain couples TRBV5-6 to TRBJ2-1; the D is unclear. The germline V gene has CDR1 SGHDT and CDR2 YYEEEE. The CDR3 covers 15 residues. V was cut by 0 bases and J by 0 bases, with 7 bases left in between.

The CDR3, as DNA: TGTGCCAGCTCCCTGAGGCCAGCGGGGGACGCCGGGGAGCTGTTTTTT. Its protein is CASSLRPAGDAGELFF. The chain has TRBV18 and TRBJ2-2, with TRBD2 identical over 8 bases. The V gene end was trimmed by 6 bases and the J gene end by 6 bases; junction bases not matched to a gene: 12. Germline lookup yields CDR1 KGHSH and CDR2 LQKENI. The CDR3 is made up of 16 amino acids.

The chain joins TRBV7-9 to TRBJ2-7; possibly TRBD1 for D (6 bases). The CDR3 contains 17 residues. Trimming shortened V by 4 bases and J by 2 bases, and 21 bases separated the two germline ends. Germline V gene sequence: CDR1 SEHNR, CDR2 FQNEAQ (reference sequence). The CDR3 loop reads CASSSQRMAGVTYEQYF. CDR3 sequence (DNA): TGTGCCAGCAGCTCTCAAAGGATGGCAGGGGTGACCTACGAGCAGTACTTC.

This clone was observed a single time. In the same sample, other DNA sequences code for this CDR3. The rearrangement uses TRBV29-1 and TRBJ2-1, with D perhaps TRBD2 (6 bases). V was clipped by 4 bases and J by 3 bases, with 19 bases between them. The germline V gene encodes CDR1 SQVTM and CDR2 ANQGSEA. This CDR3 comprises 16 residues. The CDR3 protein is CSVVSGGPANYNEQFF. The CDR3 coding sequence is TGCAGCGTTGTAAGCGGAGGGCCCGCAAACTACAATGAGCAGTTCTTC.

The chain recombines TRBV6-6 with TRBJ2-7, with 7 bases matching TRBD1. The germline CDR1 and CDR2 sequences are MNHNY and SVGAGI (reference sequence). The CDR3 loop spans 14 amino acids. V was clipped by 6 bases and J by 3 bases; unmatched bases: 8. The CDR3 loop reads CASSEGATGYEQYF. The CDR3 bases are TGTGCCAGCAGCGAGGGGGCAACTGGCTACGAGCAGTACTTC.

The chain couples TRBV11-2 to TRBJ2-7; 8 bases are shared with TRBD1. V dropped 6 bases and J dropped 5; count of bases not matched to a gene: 3. This CDR3 is 12 amino acids long. The germline gives CDR1 SGHAT, CDR2 FQNNGV. The CDR3 DNA reads TGTGCCAGCAGGAAGACAGGGGACGAGCAGTACTTC. It specifies CASRKTGDEQYF.

V and J are TRBV5-1 and TRBJ2-1; 8 bases are a match to TRBD1. Germline V gene sequence: CDR1 SGHRS, CDR2 YFSETQ. The CDR3 is 11 amino acids. The ends lost 3 bases at V and 15 bases at J; junction bases unmatched: 5. The CDR3 DNA follows: TGCGCCAGCAGCTCGGACAGGGTCCTGTTCTTC. It yields the protein CASSSDRVLFF.

The rearrangement joins TRBV6-1 to TRBJ2-5; TRBD1 aligns across 7 bases. The CDR3 has 12 residues. V dropped 8 bases and J dropped 6; count of bases not matched to a gene: 6. Germline assignment: CDR1 MNHNS and CDR2 SASEGT. CDR3 bases: TGTGCCAGCGCGACAGGGCGGAAGACCCAGTACTTC. Its protein product is CASATGRKTQYF.

The CDR3 DNA is TGCGCCAGCAGCTTATATGGACAGGGACATGGCTACACCTTC. This gives the protein CASSLYGQGHGYTF. The chain employs TRBV5-1 and TRBJ1-2; 8 nucleotides match TRBD1. This CDR3 contains 14 residues. Germline-derived CDR1 and CDR2 are SGHRS and YFSETQ. Germline trimming cut 2 bases from V and 6 bases from J; bases unmatched to any gene: 6.

The rearrangement joins TRBV2 to TRBJ1-2, with TRBD1 identical over 7 bases. V gave up 4 bases and J gave up 5 bases; unmatched junction bases: 4. The CDR3 contains 13 residues. CDR1 is SNHLY, CDR2 FYNNEI, per germline. CDR3: CASSGQGFYGYTF. The DNA of the CDR3 is TGTGCCAGCAGTGGACAGGGATTTTATGGCTACACCTTC.

This rearrangement joins TRBV12-5 to TRBJ2-1, with D possibly TRBD1 on 6 matching bases. Germline loops: CDR1 LGHNT, CDR2 FRNRAP. The CDR3 loop spans 17 amino acids. V lost 5 bases and J 8 bases, leaving 25 bases between the germline ends. The CDR3: CASGQHPGVWNAHEQFF. CDR3 sequence (DNA): TGTGCTAGTGGTCAGCATCCAGGGGTGTGGAATGCCCATGAGCAGTTCTTC.

The chain couples TRBV28 to TRBJ1-1; the D is unclear. V lost 4 bases and J lost 2, with 5 bases in between. Per the germline V gene, CDR1 is MDHEN and CDR2 is SYDVKM. The CDR3 contains 12 residues. The CDR3 sequence: CASSSSNTEAFF. DNA for the CDR3: TGTGCCAGCAGTTCCTCCAACACTGAAGCTTTCTTT. Drawing the rest from reference TRBV28 and TRBJ1-1, the complete variable domain is DVKVTQSSRYLVKRTGEKVFLECVQDMDHENMFWYRQDPGLGLRLIYFSYDVKMKEKGDIPEGYSVSREKKERFSLILESASTNQTSMYLCASSSSNTEAFFGQGTRLTVV.

This clone was seen just once. The chain joins TRBV5-1 to TRBJ2-2; 9 bases match TRBD1. J lost 6 bases, V lost 2 bases, and 5 bases had no gene match. Germline V CDR1 and CDR2: SGHRS, YFSETQ. The length of the CDR3 is 15 residues. The CDR3 loop is CASSFTGGRAGELFF. Written as DNA, the CDR3 is TGCGCCAGCAGCTTCACAGGGGGCAGGGCCGGGGAGCTGTTTTTT.

The CDR3: CSVDGLAVYNEQFF. The CDR3 DNA sequence: TGCAGCGTTGACGGACTAGCGGTTTACAATGAGCAGTTCTTC. The rearrangement joins TRBV29-1 to TRBJ2-1, with TRBD2 matching 10 bases. From germline, CDR1 is SQVTM and CDR2 ANQGSEA. The ends lost 3 bases at V and 4 bases at J; junction bases unmatched: 3. The CDR3 totals 14 residues.

The chain recombines TRBV29-1 with TRBJ1-4; D is undetermined. Germline V CDR1 and CDR2: SQVTM, ANQGSEA. This CDR3 has 13 amino acids. The germline V and J ends were trimmed by 5 bases and 0 bases, with 7 bases remaining between them. The CDR3 DNA follows: TGCAGCGTTCAGTCTGCAACTAATGAAAAACTGTTTTTT. Protein product: CSVQSATNEKLFF.

This clone showed up just once. Here the CDR3 DNA reads TGCGCCAGCAGCCCGGACAGGGTGGGGTCCTACGAGCAGTACTTC. Its translation is CASSPDRVGSYEQYF. The rearrangement joins TRBV5-1 to TRBJ2-7, with 8 bases identical to TRBD1. CDR1 is SGHRS and CDR2 is YFSETQ in the germline V gene. The ends lost 4 bases at V and 1 base at J; junction bases unmatched: 7. The CDR3 is made up of 15 amino acids.

The V gene is TRBV7-9, the J gene TRBJ2-7; maybe TRBD1 (6 bases). The germline gives CDR1 SEHNR, CDR2 FQNEAQ (reference sequence). The V gene lost 3 bases and the J gene lost 0 bases, with 12 bases spanning the gap. The length of the CDR3 is 15 residues. For the CDR3, the DNA is TGTGCCAGCAGCTTCGCACAGGGTAGCTCCTACGAGCAGTACTTC. Translated, it gives CASSFAQGSSYEQYF.

The chain uses TRBV28 and TRBJ1-1; 8 bases map to TRBD1. In germline, CDR1 is MDHEN, CDR2 SYDVKM. The V and J ends lost 5 bases and 14 bases, in that order; junction bases with no gene match: 7. The CDR3 is 11 amino acids. The CDR3: CASSITGGRFF. The CDR3 DNA follows: TGTGCCAGCAGTATCACAGGGGGACGCTTCTTT.

The gene calls are TRBV19 and TRBJ2-7; D remains unclear. CDR1 is LNHDA and CDR2 is SQIVND in the germline V gene (reference sequence). The CDR3 sequence is 13 residues long. V lost 3 bases and J 1 base, leaving 7 bases between the germline ends. CDR3 amino acids: CASSIRLSYEQYF. CDR3 DNA: TGTGCCAGTAGTATCAGACTTTCCTACGAGCAGTACTTC. Full variable domain (remainder filled in from reference TRBV19 and TRBJ2-7): DGGITQSPKYLFRKEGQNVTLSCEQNLNHDAMYWYRQDPGQGLRLIYYSQIVNDFQKGDIAEGYSVSREKKESFPLTVTSAQKNPTAFYLCASSIRLSYEQYFGPGTRLTVT.

CDR3 protein: CASSQWEGVDTQYF. CDR3 nucleotides: TGTGCCAGCAGTCAGTGGGAGGGGGTAGATACGCAGTATTTT. The chain has TRBV6-5 and TRBJ2-3; tentative D call: TRBD2 (7 bases). The germline V gene encodes CDR1 MNHEY and CDR2 SVGAGI. V dropped 5 bases and J dropped 5 bases, with 14 bases sitting between them. This CDR3 spans 14 amino acids.

V gene TRBV11-2 combines with J gene TRBJ2-1, with D possibly matching TRBD2 (6 bases). The CDR3 contains 16 residues. Germline V gene lookup returns CDR1 SGHAT and CDR2 FQNNGV. Trimming shortened V by 1 base and J by 7 bases, and 17 bases separated the two germline ends. The CDR3 loop is CASSLVGSLDYNEQFF. The DNA for the CDR3 is TGTGCCAGCAGCTTAGTCGGGAGTCTAGACTATAATGAGCAGTTCTTC.

V gene TRBV2 combines with J gene TRBJ2-7; D call uncertain. The CDR3 runs to 12 residues. Trimming left V 3 bases short and J 4 bases short, with 7 bases between. Germline CDR1 reads SNHLY; CDR2 reads FYNNEI. DNA for the CDR3: TGTGCCAGCAGTGATACTCCTTACGAGCAGTACTTC. Protein sequence: CASSDTPYEQYF.

This chain's CDR3 is CASSQGLGYEQYF. CDR3 coding DNA: TGTGCCAGCAGCCAGGGTTTAGGGTACGAGCAGTACTTC. The chain links TRBV7-9 to TRBJ2-7, with D possibly being TRBD1 (5 bases). This CDR3 region has 13 residues. Germline V gene lookup returns CDR1 SEHNR and CDR2 FQNEAQ (reference sequence). The V end lost 5 bases, the J end lost 4 bases, and 12 bases lay between the germline ends.

The genes are TRBV6-1 and TRBJ2-2, with 8 positions matching TRBD2. Per the germline V gene, CDR1 is MNHNS and CDR2 is SASEGT. The trim removed 6 bases at V and 4 bases at J, leaving 4 bases unmatched. The length of the CDR3 is 14 residues. The CDR3 spells CASRLAESTGELFF. Written as DNA, the CDR3 is TGTGCCAGCAGACTAGCGGAGTCCACCGGGGAGCTGTTTTTT.